A selection of T cell receptor beta chains follows, all from one sample in a study of cytomegalovirus exposure and HLA in healthy donors. TCRdb's table, derived via immunoSEQ multiplex PCR, lists solely in-frame clones and lacks some. The sample has about 190,000 clones, roughly 80% seen once. Sequencing was carried out using PBMCs. The receptors here all came from a woman aged 50 to 60 in good health and CMV-seronegative. Both conserved end residues are part of each CDR3. D genes are given only for firm matches. Size is omitted from some rows. Given values are once, few, many or a class for expanded clones.

size: .
V: TRBV5-6
D: .
J: TRBJ2-3
DNA: TGTGCCAGCAGCTTACAGGGTTCCACAGATACGCAGTATTTT
CDR3: CASSLQGSTDTQYF

size: .
V: TRBV5-4
D: TRBD2
J: TRBJ2-7
DNA: TGTGCCAGCAGCTTCGGGACTAGCGAGCGAGGCCTCTACGAGCAGTACTTC
CDR3: CASSFGTSERGLYEQYF

size: .
V: TRBV29-1
D: .
J: TRBJ1-4
DNA: TGCAGCGCAGGGCGGGGAGGGACTAATGAAAAACTGTTTTTT
CDR3: CSAGRGGTNEKLFF

size: .
V: TRBV27
D: TRBD2
J: TRBJ2-1
DNA: TGTGCCAGCCGACGGGGTGGCGCGGGAGCTAGGAATGAGCAGTTCTTC
CDR3: CASRRGGAGARNEQFF

size: .
V: TRBV9
D: .
J: TRBJ2-6
DNA: TGTGCCAGCAGCGTAGCGGGGGGCCGCTCTGGGGCCAACGTCCTGACTTTC
CDR3: CASSVAGGRSGANVLTF

size: .
V: TRBV5-1
D: .
J: TRBJ2-5
DNA: TGCGCCAGCACCCTCGCGGCGGGGGAGACCCAGTACTTC
CDR3: CASTLAAGETQYF

size: .
V: TRBV9
D: TRBD1
J: TRBJ1-2
DNA: TGTGCCAGCAGGACAGGGTTCTACGGCTACACCTTC
CDR3: CASRTGFYGYTF

size: .
V: TRBV7-9
D: TRBD1
J: TRBJ2-6
DNA: TGTGCCAGCAGCCCCAGGGGGTTCTCTGGGGCCAACGTCCTGACTTTC
CDR3: CASSPRGFSGANVLTF

size: .
V: TRBV7-8
D: TRBD1
J: TRBJ2-2
DNA: TGTGCCAGCAGCTTTAACAGGGGTTTTGGGGAGCTGTTTTTT
CDR3: CASSFNRGFGELFF

size: .
V: TRBV25-1
D: .
J: TRBJ2-1
DNA: TGTGCCAGCAGTGATGAGGGAGGCTCGAGTGGCAATGAGCAGTTCTTC
CDR3: CASSDEGGSSGNEQFF

size: once
V: TRBV2
D: .
J: TRBJ1-6
DNA: TGTGCCAGCATAGGGGCACAAAATTCACCCCTCCACTTT
CDR3: CASIGAQNSPLHF

size: .
V: TRBV7-9
D: .
J: TRBJ1-1
DNA: TGTGCCAGCAGCTTAGGTTCTTGGGAGGTCACTGAAGCTTTCTTT
CDR3: CASSLGSWEVTEAFF

size: few
V: TRBV2
D: .
J: TRBJ1-4
DNA: TGTGCCACATCAATCCAGGGGACGGGTGAAAAACTGTTTTTT
CDR3: CATSIQGTGEKLFF

size: .
V: TRBV5-1
D: .
J: TRBJ2-1
DNA: TGCGCCAGCAGCTTTTCCGGGAGCTCCTACAATGAGCAGTTCTTC
CDR3: CASSFSGSSYNEQFF

size: once
V: TRBV5-1
D: .
J: TRBJ2-3
DNA: TGCGCCAGCAGATACGGGAGTGCAGATACGCAGTATTTT
CDR3: CASRYGSADTQYF

size: .
V: TRBV10-3
D: .
J: TRBJ1-1
DNA: TGTGCCATCAGTGAAAGAGAAACTGAAGCTTTCTTT
CDR3: CAISERETEAFF

size: .
V: TRBV28
D: TRBD2
J: TRBJ2-3
DNA: TGTGCCAGCAGTTCGCTGACTAGCGGGGTCTCCACAGATACGCAGTATTTT
CDR3: CASSSLTSGVSTDTQYF

size: .
V: TRBV14
D: TRBD1
J: TRBJ1-1
DNA: TGTGCCAGCAGCACTCACAGGGGCAGCTCTGAAGCTTTCTTT
CDR3: CASSTHRGSSEAFF

size: .
V: TRBV7-3
D: .
J: TRBJ2-5
DNA: TGTGCCAGCAGCTTAACTGGTCCCGGGGAGACCCAGTACTTC
CDR3: CASSLTGPGETQYF

size: .
V: TRBV7-9
D: .
J: TRBJ2-7
DNA: TGTGCCAGCAGCTTAGGTCCGGGGAACACCTACGAGCAGTACTTC
CDR3: CASSLGPGNTYEQYF

size: .
V: TRBV4-3
D: .
J: TRBJ2-5
DNA: TGCGCCAGCAGCCAAGATTTAGTGGGAGGCTGGGAAGAGACCCAGTACTTC
CDR3: CASSQDLVGGWEETQYF

size: .
V: TRBV27
D: .
J: TRBJ1-6
DNA: TGTGCCAGCAGTTTATCGGCGGGATTTGGGTCACCCCTCCACTTT
CDR3: CASSLSAGFGSPLHF

size: .
V: TRBV10-3
D: TRBD2
J: TRBJ2-7
DNA: TGTGCCACTGGAGAGCCGGGACTAGCGGGAGTTCAGTACGAGCAGTACTTC
CDR3: CATGEPGLAGVQYEQYF

size: .
V: TRBV11-2
D: TRBD1
J: TRBJ2-2
DNA: TGTGCCAGCAGCAAAATCCGGGACAGGGACACCGGGGAGCTGTTTTTT
CDR3: CASSKIRDRDTGELFF

size: few
V: TRBV4-3
D: .
J: TRBJ2-1
DNA: TGCGCCAGCAGCCCGCAAATGGACTCCGGGCCCTATGAGCAGTTCTTC
CDR3: CASSPQMDSGPYEQFF

size: once
V: TRBV7-9
D: .
J: TRBJ2-2
DNA: TGTGCCAGCAGCTTAGGGCCTAGCGCCGGGGAGCTGTTTTTT
CDR3: CASSLGPSAGELFF

size: .
V: TRBV23-1
D: TRBD1
J: TRBJ1-5
DNA: TGCGCCAGCAGTCAAGCAGGTAACAGGGGGCTAAATCAGCCCCAGCATTTT
CDR3: CASSQAGNRGLNQPQHF

size: .
V: TRBV5-1
D: .
J: TRBJ2-7
DNA: TGCGCCAGCAGCTCCGAGGGATGGGAGCAGTACTTC
CDR3: CASSSEGWEQYF

size: .
V: TRBV6-6
D: TRBD2
J: TRBJ2-3
DNA: TGTGCCAGCAAAGTGAGCGGGGGGGCTTCAGATACGCAGTATTTT
CDR3: CASKVSGGASDTQYF

size: .
V: TRBV19
D: .
J: TRBJ2-7
DNA: TGTGCCAGTAGTATGCAGGGAACCTACGAGCAGTACTTC
CDR3: CASSMQGTYEQYF

size: .
V: TRBV19
D: TRBD1
J: TRBJ1-2
DNA: TGTGCCAGTGGACAGGCCGGCTATGGCTACACCTTC
CDR3: CASGQAGYGYTF

size: .
V: TRBV2
D: .
J: TRBJ1-2
DNA: TGTGCCAGCAGTCAAAGACAGGTTGGCTACACCTTC
CDR3: CASSQRQVGYTF

size: .
V: TRBV7-9
D: .
J: TRBJ2-5
DNA: TGTGCCAGCAGCCCCGACAGGCTAAGGGAGACCCAGTACTTC
CDR3: CASSPDRLRETQYF

size: .
V: TRBV6-1
D: TRBD1
J: TRBJ1-2
DNA: TGTGCCAGCAGTGAAGCCGGACAGGCATCAACGTATGGCTACACCTTC
CDR3: CASSEAGQASTYGYTF

size: .
V: TRBV11-2
D: TRBD2
J: TRBJ2-2
DNA: TGTGCCTCCGGGGGGAGTGGGACTTGGAACACCGGGGAGCTGTTTTTT
CDR3: CASGGSGTWNTGELFF

size: .
V: TRBV7-9
D: TRBD1
J: TRBJ1-6
DNA: TGTGCCAGCAGTAAAGACAGGGGCAGGAATTCACCCCTCCACTTT
CDR3: CASSKDRGRNSPLHF

size: many
V: TRBV6-6
D: .
J: TRBJ1-5
DNA: TGTGCCAGCAGCTCAGGGCAATATAGCAATCAGCCCCAGCATTTT
CDR3: CASSSGQYSNQPQHF

size: .
V: TRBV6-1
D: TRBD2
J: TRBJ2-1
DNA: TGTGCCAGCAGTGGTGTTGGGACTAGCGGGTACAATGAGCAGTTCTTC
CDR3: CASSGVGTSGYNEQFF

size: few
V: TRBV4-3
D: .
J: TRBJ2-3
DNA: TGCGCCAGCAGCCAGTCCGGGAGTGGAACAGATACGCAGTATTTT
CDR3: CASSQSGSGTDTQYF

size: .
V: TRBV6-1
D: .
J: TRBJ1-2
DNA: TGTGCCAGCAGTGAAGGCAGGGGAAAAAGCTATGGCTACACCTTC
CDR3: CASSEGRGKSYGYTF

size: .
V: TRBV28
D: TRBD1
J: TRBJ1-2
DNA: TGTGCCATCTTGACAGGGGGGTATGGCTACACCTTC
CDR3: CAILTGGYGYTF

size: .
V: TRBV11-1
D: TRBD1
J: TRBJ2-7
DNA: TGTGCCAGCAGCTTAGGACGCGGGACAGGGCAACGCGAGCAGTACTTC
CDR3: CASSLGRGTGQREQYF

size: .
V: TRBV5-1
D: .
J: TRBJ1-5
DNA: TGCGCCAGCAGCTTACAGGGACGTCAGCCCCAGCATTTT
CDR3: CASSLQGRQPQHF

size: .
V: TRBV19
D: TRBD1
J: TRBJ1-4
DNA: TGTGCCAGTAGTACAAGACAGGGTATTGGAGCAACTAATGAAAAACTGTTTTTT
CDR3: CASSTRQGIGATNEKLFF

size: few
V: TRBV27
D: TRBD1
J: TRBJ1-4
DNA: TGTGCCAGCAGTTCCACCGGGACAGGGGAGGAAAAACTGTTTTTT
CDR3: CASSSTGTGEEKLFF

size: .
V: TRBV9
D: .
J: TRBJ1-2
DNA: TGTGCCAGCAGCGTTCGACAGACTTATGGCTACACCTTC
CDR3: CASSVRQTYGYTF

size: .
V: TRBV14
D: TRBD1
J: TRBJ2-4
DNA: TGTGCCAGCAGCCACACAGGGGGAATAGGTAACATTCAGTACTTC
CDR3: CASSHTGGIGNIQYF